This TCR beta chain was sequenced in a study of HIV-infected patients and healthy controls. The CDR3 spans 13 residues. Looked up from germline, CDR1 is SGHRS and CDR2 is YFSETQ. Trimming removed 4 bases from V and 4 bases from J; junction bases left unmatched: 3. cDNA was made from approximately 0.55 ug RNA using alpha and beta constant primers. Alpha and beta chain libraries were made separately by chain-specific third strand synthesis with multiplexing indices. After a brief PCR adding P5, P7 and a second index, 23 amplification cycles followed. TCRdb used MiXCR to reprocess the 5' RACE reads, holding one entry per CDR3 protein. The data hold more than 4,500 distinct CDR3 sequences, with 10% observed a single time. No cell fractionation was done, so the repertoire covers all unsorted peripheral blood T cells.

The clonotype comes from an adult with HIV infection. The sample here was blood, taken before antiretroviral therapy. V gene TRBV5-1 combines with J gene TRBJ1-1; TRBD1 matches at 8 bases. The CDR3 bases are TGCGCCAGCAGCCCGGACAGGGTCACTGAAGCTTTCTTT. Translation gives CASSPDRVTEAFF. Variable domain in full (rest from reference TRBV5-1 and TRBJ1-1): KAGVTQTPRYLIKTRGQQVTLSCSPISGHRSVSWYQQTPGQGLQFLFEYFSETQRNKGNFPGRFSGRQFSNSRSEMNVSTLELGDSALYLCASSPDRVTEAFFGQGTRLTVV.